What follows is one T cell receptor beta chain and its context. The sample is drawn from a study of blood T cell repertoires in COVID-19. Looking at the study overall: The United States, Italy and Spain provided the acute and convalescent COVID-19 samples. T cells, B-cell-depleted T cells, or PBMCs provided the cDNA or gDNA that served as material.

Trimming left V 5 bases short and J 4 bases short, with 9 bases between. The CDR3 is made up of 13 amino acids. CDR1 is SGHTA and CDR2 is FQGTGA in the germline V gene. During active infection, Seattle patients enrolled and were then monitored through disease. In the source study's methods: Amplification from reference gene primers served as the basis for estimated nucleated cell counts. Sequenced by immunoSEQ multiplex PCR; TCRdb stores in-frame clones only, minus some. D and trimming come from the DNA, and the V and J calls and clone size come from that table. The sample has around 270,000 clones, more than 75% seen once.

This chain joins TRBV7-3 and TRBJ1-5; D remains unclear. Input material: peripheral blood. The receptor was isolated from a woman aged 55 to 70 with COVID-19, enrolled during active disease. Written as DNA, the CDR3 is TGTGCCAGCAGCAGAGACAAGAATCAGCCCCAGCATTTT. Its translation: CASSRDKNQPQHF.